The rows below give T cell receptor beta chains drawn from one sample of a study of blood T cell repertoires in COVID-19. The table came from immunoSEQ multiplex PCR; TCRdb's copy has only in-frame clones and leaves some out. Of about 180,000 clones listed, approximately 83% are singletons. Sample: peripheral blood. These receptors originate from a human donor with active or convalescent COVID-19. The donor label of this sample is uncertain. CDR3s include the opening cysteine and the closing phenylalanine or tryptophan. The D gene is left open where the match is weak. Not all rows give a size; the values are once, few, many and, for expanded clones, a class.

v_call: TRBV5-1; j_call: TRBJ1-3; cdr3_length: 16; clone_size: -; d_call: -; cdr3_nt: TGCGCCAGCAGCTTGGTCAGGCTTGGCTCTGGAAACACCATATATTTT; cdr3_aa: CASSLVRLGSGNTIYF
v_call: TRBV6-5; j_call: TRBJ1-3; cdr3_length: 15; clone_size: -; d_call: -; cdr3_nt: TGTGCCAGCAGCCAGGACAAATCCTACGGAAACACCATATATTTT; cdr3_aa: CASSQDKSYGNTIYF
v_call: TRBV29-1; j_call: TRBJ2-3; cdr3_length: 12; clone_size: -; d_call: TRBD1; cdr3_nt: TGCAGCGTTGCGGCGGGACAGGTAACGCAGTATTTT; cdr3_aa: CSVAAGQVTQYF
v_call: TRBV20-1; j_call: TRBJ2-3; cdr3_length: 16; clone_size: -; d_call: TRBD1; cdr3_nt: TGCAGTGCTAGTAAGAGGGACAGGGAAAAGACAGATACGCAGTATTTT; cdr3_aa: CSASKRDREKTDTQYF
v_call: TRBV21-1; j_call: TRBJ2-1; cdr3_length: 15; clone_size: -; d_call: -; cdr3_nt: TGTGCCAGCAGTACGACTAGCGGGGCCCACAATGAGCAGTTCTTC; cdr3_aa: CASSTTSGAHNEQFF
v_call: TRBV7-8; j_call: TRBJ2-3; cdr3_length: 16; clone_size: -; d_call: -; cdr3_nt: TGTGCCAGCAGCTTCTTATCTCGGCAGGGGGGAGATACGCAGTATTTT; cdr3_aa: CASSFLSRQGGDTQYF
v_call: TRBV30; j_call: TRBJ1-1; cdr3_length: 13; clone_size: -; d_call: -; cdr3_nt: TGTGCCTGGAGTGTCCCAGGGATCCCTGAAGCTTTCTTT; cdr3_aa: CAWSVPGIPEAFF
v_call: TRBV11-3; j_call: TRBJ2-1; cdr3_length: 13; clone_size: -; d_call: -; cdr3_nt: TGTGCCAGCAGCTTAAACGCGGGCGATGAGCAGTTCTTC; cdr3_aa: CASSLNAGDEQFF
v_call: TRBV19; j_call: TRBJ2-3; cdr3_length: 16; clone_size: once; d_call: -; cdr3_nt: TGTGCCAGTAGTCAGAGGGGAGGCGGTCGCACAGATACGCAGTATTTT; cdr3_aa: CASSQRGGGRTDTQYF
v_call: TRBV13; j_call: TRBJ2-1; cdr3_length: 15; clone_size: -; d_call: TRBD1; cdr3_nt: TGTGCCAGCAGCTTAGCAGGGGGTACCTACAATGAGCAGTTCTTC; cdr3_aa: CASSLAGGTYNEQFF
v_call: TRBV11-3; j_call: TRBJ1-5; cdr3_length: 14; clone_size: -; d_call: -; cdr3_nt: TGTGCCAGCAGCTCGGAAGGGGTGGGTCAGCCCCAGCATTTT; cdr3_aa: CASSSEGVGQPQHF
v_call: TRBV18; j_call: TRBJ2-7; cdr3_length: 13; clone_size: -; d_call: TRBD1; cdr3_nt: TGTGCCAGCTCCCCCGGGACAGGGGACGAGCAGTACTTC; cdr3_aa: CASSPGTGDEQYF
v_call: TRBV27; j_call: TRBJ2-5; cdr3_length: 12; clone_size: -; d_call: -; cdr3_nt: TGTGCCAGCAGTTTAAACAGGGAGAACATGTACTTC; cdr3_aa: CASSLNRENMYF
v_call: TRBV19; j_call: TRBJ2-7; cdr3_length: 14; clone_size: few; d_call: -; cdr3_nt: TGTGCCAGTAGTGCTGGACACGCCTCCTACGAGCAGTACTTC; cdr3_aa: CASSAGHASYEQYF
v_call: TRBV10-3; j_call: TRBJ2-7; cdr3_length: 13; clone_size: -; d_call: TRBD1; cdr3_nt: TGTGCCATCAGTGATGACAGGGTCCACGAGCAGTACTTC; cdr3_aa: CAISDDRVHEQYF
v_call: TRBV12-5; j_call: TRBJ1-6; cdr3_length: 15; clone_size: -; d_call: TRBD1; cdr3_nt: TGTGCTAGTGGTTTGGGACAGGGGGCTTATTCACCCCTCCACTTT; cdr3_aa: CASGLGQGAYSPLHF